This T cell receptor (beta chain) was retrieved from a study of regulatory dendritic cells for organ transplantation. Whole-study findings and limits: Mature dendritic cells appeared to drive more memory CD8+ clonal expansion than regulatory ones. Memory CD8+ T cells were the most oligoclonal; naive cells were highly diverse.

Profiling relied on immunoSEQ multiplex PCR, and the TCRdb table lists in-frame clones only, not all of them. The sample has about 29,000 clones; about four fifths are singletons. Germline CDR1 and CDR2: SGHTA and FQGNSA. Trimming pared 1 base from V and 5 bases from J, leaving 8 bases between. The CDR3 length is 13 residues. FACS sorted CD4+ or CD8+ T cells into CD45RA+ naive and CD45RO+ memory. Details on this clone: Its specificity is unknown.

This receptor was identified in a human donor in good health. The chain recombines TRBV7-2 with TRBJ2-5; the D gene is possibly TRBD2 (7 bases). The sample taken for sequencing was naive CD4+ T cells from blood. Documented subset: CD45RA+ naive T cells. CDR3 residues: CASSLEGGETQYF. CDR3 DNA sequence: TGTGCCAGCAGCTTAGAGGGGGGGGAGACCCAGTACTTC.